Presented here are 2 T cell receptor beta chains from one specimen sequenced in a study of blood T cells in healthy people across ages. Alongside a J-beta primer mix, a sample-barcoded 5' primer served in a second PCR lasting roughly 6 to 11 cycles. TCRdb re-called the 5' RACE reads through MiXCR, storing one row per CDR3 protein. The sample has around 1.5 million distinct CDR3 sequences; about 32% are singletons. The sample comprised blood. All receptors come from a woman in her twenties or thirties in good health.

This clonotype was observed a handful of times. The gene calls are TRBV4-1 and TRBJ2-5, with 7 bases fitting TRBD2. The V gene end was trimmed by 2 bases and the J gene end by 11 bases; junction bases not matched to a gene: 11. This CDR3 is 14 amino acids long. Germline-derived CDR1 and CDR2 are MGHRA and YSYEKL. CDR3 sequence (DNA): TGCGCCAGCAGCCAACCAGCGGGGAATGGTGAGCAGTACTTC. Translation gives CASSQPAGNGEQYF.

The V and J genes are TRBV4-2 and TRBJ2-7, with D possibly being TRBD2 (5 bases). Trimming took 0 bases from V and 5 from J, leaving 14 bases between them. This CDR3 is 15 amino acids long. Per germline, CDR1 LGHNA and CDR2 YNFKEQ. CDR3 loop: CASSQDWSGVNEQYF. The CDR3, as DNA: TGTGCCAGCAGCCAAGATTGGTCCGGGGTAAACGAGCAGTACTTC.